This TCR beta chain is from a study of somatic mutations in cytotoxic T cells in rheumatoid arthritis. Study at large: Sorting by flow gave nearly 100% purity for some V beta antibody-stained T-cell populations, including V beta1+ cells sequenced for TCRB. Study results and caveats: What antigens the expanded CD8+ clones targeted remained unknown.

Turning to this clone: What it binds is unknown.

Using immunoSEQ multiplex PCR, the repertoire was profiled, and TCRdb retains in-frame clones only, with some absent. Of approximately 20,000 clones listed, over 75% are singletons. Material for sequencing was CD8+ T cells sorted from blood. This receptor was identified in a man aged 18 to 30 with rheumatoid arthritis.

CDR3 protein: CASSQDTGIYGYTF. Written as DNA, the CDR3 is TGCGCCAGCAGCCAAGATACGGGGATCTATGGCTACACCTTC. The V call is TRBV4-1, the J call TRBJ1-2; D unresolved. V gave up 0 bases and J gave up 4 bases, with 9 bases separating them. Germline CDR1 is MGHRA and CDR2 is YSYEKL. This CDR3 has 14 residues.